This TCR beta chain was sequenced during a study of T cell repertoires in cytomegalovirus infection. Turning to the study itself: Matching HLA type and CMV infection were both indicated by public TCR beta signatures. Study results and caveats: Using cumulative public TCR beta family frequency, the authors identified those who carried CMV together with the relevant HLA. HLA-C-restricted CMV-specific TCR beta clonotypes prevailed in the ex vivo response.

With regard to this clonotype: Its matching antigen is unknown.

MiXCR, applied by TCRdb to the reads, yields one record per CDR3 protein. This table has some 940,000 distinct CDR3 sequences, around 32% appearing once. The V end was cut by 7 bases, the J end by 5 bases, with 14 bases between. This CDR3 has 14 residues. Per the germline V gene, CDR1 is LNHNV and CDR2 is YYDKDF (reference sequence). Sequences were derived from cultured CD8+ T cells from PBMCs, sampled from culture after CMV antigen stimulation. The TCR originated in a human donor in good health (CMV status not recorded). Some clones in this sample may be carry-over from other donors' samples. The chain is built from TRBV15 and TRBJ1-4, with a tentative D call TRBD1 (5 bases). The CDR3 region has the DNA TGTGCCACCACCGGGGCGGGTATGAATGAAAAACTGTTTTTT. It yields the protein CATTGAGMNEKLFF.